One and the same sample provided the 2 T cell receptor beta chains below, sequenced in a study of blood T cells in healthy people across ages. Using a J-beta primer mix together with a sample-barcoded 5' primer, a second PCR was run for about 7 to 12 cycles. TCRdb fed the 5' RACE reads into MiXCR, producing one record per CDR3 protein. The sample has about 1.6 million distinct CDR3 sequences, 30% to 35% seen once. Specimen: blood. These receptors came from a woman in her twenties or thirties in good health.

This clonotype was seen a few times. The CDR3 protein is CASSGRDGTYEQYF. CDR3 bases: TGTGCCAGCTCAGGTCGGGACGGAACCTACGAGCAGTACTTC. This rearrangement joins TRBV10-3 to TRBJ2-7; D possibly matches TRBD1 or TRBD2 (5 bases each). Germline V gene sequence: CDR1 ENHRY, CDR2 SYGVKD. The CDR3 is 14 amino acids. With 10 bases removed from V and 2 bases from J, the gap between germline ends came to 18 bases.

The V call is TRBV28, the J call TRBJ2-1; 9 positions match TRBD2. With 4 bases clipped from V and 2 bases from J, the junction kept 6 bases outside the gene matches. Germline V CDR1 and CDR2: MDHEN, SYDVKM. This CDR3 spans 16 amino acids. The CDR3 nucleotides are TGTGCCAGCAGTTCCCAGCGGGAGGCTGCCTACAATGAGCAGTTCTTC. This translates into CASSSQREAAYNEQFF.